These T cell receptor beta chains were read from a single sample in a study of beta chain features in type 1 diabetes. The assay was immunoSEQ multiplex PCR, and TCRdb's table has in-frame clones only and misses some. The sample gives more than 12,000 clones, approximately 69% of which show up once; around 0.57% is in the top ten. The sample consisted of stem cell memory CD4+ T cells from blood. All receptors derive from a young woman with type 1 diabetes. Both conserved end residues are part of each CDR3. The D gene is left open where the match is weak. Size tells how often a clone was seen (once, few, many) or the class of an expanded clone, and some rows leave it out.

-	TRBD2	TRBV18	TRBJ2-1	TGTGCCAGCTCACCCGGACTAGCGGGGGTCAATGAGCAGTTCTTC	CASSPGLAGVNEQFF
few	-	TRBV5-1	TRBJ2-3	TGCGCCAGCAGCTTTGGTGGTGGGGAGACGCAGTATTTT	CASSFGGGETQYF
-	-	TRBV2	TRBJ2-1	TGTGCCAGCCGGCTCGGGGAGCAGTTCTTC	CASRLGEQFF
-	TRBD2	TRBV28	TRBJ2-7	TGTGCCAGCAGTCCCCTAGCGGGAGGGAACTACGAGCAGTACTTC	CASSPLAGGNYEQYF
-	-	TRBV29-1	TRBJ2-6	TGCAGCGCCCTTCAGCGCGCGTCTGGGGCCAACGTCCTGACTTTC	CSALQRASGANVLTF
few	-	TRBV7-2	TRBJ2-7	TGTGCCAGCAGCTTAGCACTACGGTCCTACGAGCAGTACTTC	CASSLALRSYEQYF
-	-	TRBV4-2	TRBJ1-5	TGTGCCAGCGGTAACATCACTAGCAATCAGCCCCAGCATTTT	CASGNITSNQPQHF
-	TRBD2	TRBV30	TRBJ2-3	TGTGCCTGGAGTATTAGGCTAGCGGTCAGAAAGGGAGATACGCAGTATTTT	CAWSIRLAVRKGDTQYF
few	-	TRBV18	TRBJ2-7	TGTGCCAGCTCACCACCCACAGGGACCTACGAGCAGTACTTC	CASSPPTGTYEQYF
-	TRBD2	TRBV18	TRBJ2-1	TGTGCCAGCTCACCCTCTAGCGGGGTCGGTTCAGAGCAGTTCTTC	CASSPSSGVGSEQFF
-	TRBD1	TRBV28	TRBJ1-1	TGTGCCAGCAGTTTTCAGGGGGCGGTCACTGAAGCTTTCTTT	CASSFQGAVTEAFF
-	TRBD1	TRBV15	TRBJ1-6	TGTGCCACCAGCAGAGGGGACAGGGCTTCACCCCTCCACTTT	CATSRGDRASPLHF
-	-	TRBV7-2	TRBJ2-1	TGTGCCAGCAGCTCCCAACAGGGAAATGAGCAGTTCTTC	CASSSQQGNEQFF
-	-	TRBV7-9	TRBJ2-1	TGTGCCAGCAGCGTAAGACCAGACGGGACTTACAATGAGCAGTTCTTC	CASSVRPDGTYNEQFF
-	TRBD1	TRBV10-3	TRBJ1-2	TGTGCCATCAGTCGACAGGGAGACTATGGCTACACCTTC	CAISRQGDYGYTF
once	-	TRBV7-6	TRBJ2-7	TGTGCCAGCAGTCTCCCGGAGGACGCGAAAATAGGGGAGCAGTACTTC	CASSLPEDAKIGEQYF
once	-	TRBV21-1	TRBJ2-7	TGTGCCAGCAGCGGGGCAGGGGGAAACTACGAGCAGTACTTC	CASSGAGGNYEQYF
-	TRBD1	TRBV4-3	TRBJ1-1	TGCGCCAGCAGCCAAGGAAGGGGGCAGGCAGGGACTGAAGCTTTCTTT	CASSQGRGQAGTEAFF
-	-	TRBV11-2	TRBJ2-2	TGTGCCAGCAGCCAACGCGGGTCCCTCACCGGGGAGCTGTTTTTT	CASSQRGSLTGELFF
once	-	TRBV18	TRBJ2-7	TGTGCCAGCTCAGCAGGGGCCCACGCCTACGAGCAGTACTTC	CASSAGAHAYEQYF
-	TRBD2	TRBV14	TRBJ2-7	TGTGCCAGCAGACTCGGGACTAGCGGGAGCACCGAGCAGTACTTC	CASRLGTSGSTEQYF
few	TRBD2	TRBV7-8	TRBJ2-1	TGTGCCAGCAGCTTAGCGATGGGACGGGAGGGGACCTACAATGAGCAGTTCTTC	CASSLAMGREGTYNEQFF
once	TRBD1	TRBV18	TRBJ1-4	TGTGCCAGCTCACCGGACAGGGTTGAAAAACTGTTTTTT	CASSPDRVEKLFF
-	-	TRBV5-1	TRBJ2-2	TGCGCCAGCAGCCCGCTACTGGTGGGCAACTCGCGGGAGCTGTTTTTT	CASSPLLVGNSRELFF
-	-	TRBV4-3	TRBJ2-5	TGCGCCAGCAGCCAAGATCTACCGGCGGGGTCGACCCAGTACTTC	CASSQDLPAGSTQYF
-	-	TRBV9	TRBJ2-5	TGTGCCAGCAGCGTAGTGAACAGTCCCCAAGAGACCCAGTACTTC	CASSVVNSPQETQYF
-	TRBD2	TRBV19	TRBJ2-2	TGTGCCAGTAGTACGCGACTAGCGGGGGCGGTCGGGGACACCGGGGAGCTGTTTTTT	CASSTRLAGAVGDTGELFF
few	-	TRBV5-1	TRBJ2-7	TGCGCCAGCAACGAACTAGCTACCAGAGGGGAGCAGTACTTC	CASNELATRGEQYF
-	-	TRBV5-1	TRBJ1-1	TGCGCCAGCAGGTTTGGGGAGATGAACACTGAAGCTTTCTTT	CASRFGEMNTEAFF
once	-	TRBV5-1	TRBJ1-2	TGCGCCAGCAGCTCCAAAGACAGTCTCCTGGGTGGCTACACCTTC	CASSSKDSLLGGYTF
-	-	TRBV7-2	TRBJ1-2	TGTGCCAGCAGCCCCGACACCTATGGCTACACCTTC	CASSPDTYGYTF
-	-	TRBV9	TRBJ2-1	TGTGCCAGCAGCGCCGGAGGGTTGAACAATGAGCAGTTCTTC	CASSAGGLNNEQFF
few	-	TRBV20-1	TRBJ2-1	TGCAGTGCCAGTAACAATGAGCAGTTCTTC	CSASNNEQFF
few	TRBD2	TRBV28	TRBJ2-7	TGTGCCAGCAGTACCCACCTTGGGGCGGGAGAGATTGGAGAGCAGTACTTC	CASSTHLGAGEIGEQYF
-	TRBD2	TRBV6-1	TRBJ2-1	TGTGCCAGCGAACTGGGAGCTAGCGGGAACAATGAGCAGTTCTTC	CASELGASGNNEQFF
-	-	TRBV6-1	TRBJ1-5	TGTGCCGGGGGGGAAGAGCAGCCCCAGCATTTT	CAGGEEQPQHF
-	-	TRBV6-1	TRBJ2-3	TGTGCCAGCAGCCGCAACGGAGCTGGATCGCAGTATTTT	CASSRNGAGSQYF